These T cell receptor beta chains were read from a single sample in a study of blood T cell repertoires in COVID-19. Assay: immunoSEQ multiplex PCR; the TCRdb copy retains only in-frame clones and omits some. Among about 87,000 clones listed, approximately 86% were seen once. The specimen was peripheral blood. The receptors stem from a woman of 80 years or more with COVID-19, enrolled during active disease. CDR3s include the opening cysteine and the closing phenylalanine or tryptophan. The D gene is left open where the match is weak. Clone sizes are given selectively: once, few, many, or a class where the clone is expanded.

d_gene	v_gene	abundance	j_gene	CDR3nt	CDR3aa
TRBD2	TRBV3-1/TRBV3-2	NA	TRBJ2-5	TGTGCCAGCAGCCAAGTCGGGACTAGCGGGCCCCAAGAGACCCAGTACTTC	CASSQVGTSGPQETQYF
TRBD1	TRBV25-1	few	TRBJ1-2	TGTGCCAGCAGGGGACAGCCTTATGGCTACACCTTC	CASRGQPYGYTF
TRBD1	TRBV18	NA	TRBJ2-7	TGTGCCAGCTCACCGACAGGGAGAAACGAGCAGTACTTC	CASSPTGRNEQYF
NA	TRBV7-9	NA	TRBJ2-1	TGTGCCAGCACCCGCACGGAGGGGTCAGGGCCCTACAATGAGCAGTTCTTC	CASTRTEGSGPYNEQFF
TRBD2	TRBV9	once	TRBJ2-2	TGTGCCAGCAGCGAGAGGACTAGCGGGGTAGCGGGGGAGCTGTTTTTT	CASSERTSGVAGELFF
NA	TRBV5-4	NA	TRBJ2-1	TGTGCCAGCAGCTTGGTCCAGGGTTCTGAGCAGTTCTTC	CASSLVQGSEQFF
TRBD1	TRBV5-1	NA	TRBJ2-3	TGCGCCAGCAGCTTGGTGGGACAGGGGACAGATACGCAGTATTTT	CASSLVGQGTDTQYF
NA	TRBV30	NA	TRBJ2-2	TGTGCCTGGAGTCGGACAGCGAACACCGGGGAGCTGTTTTTT	CAWSRTANTGELFF
NA	TRBV27	NA	TRBJ1-2	TGTGCCAGCAGCCTAGGGCGACTATATGGCTACACCTTC	CASSLGRLYGYTF
NA	TRBV7-8	NA	TRBJ2-4	TGTGCCAGCAGCCCTGCGGGGCCGGGGCAGTACTTC	CASSPAGPGQYF
NA	TRBV2	NA	TRBJ2-1	TGTGCCAGCAGTGCCGGCCTAGCATCCTACAATGAGCAGTTCTTC	CASSAGLASYNEQFF